Sequencing of this T cell receptor (beta chain) was carried out in a study of blood T cells in healthy people across ages. The study drew donors from healthy Caucasian individuals in Russia aged roughly 6 to 90. The CDR3 runs to 16 residues. Germline CDR1 MGHRA, CDR2 YSYEKL. V was clipped by 1 base and J by 0 bases; unmatched bases: 4. Primers used in a second PCR of roughly 6 to 11 cycles were a sample-barcoded 5' primer and a J-beta primer mix. TCRdb called the 5' RACE reads again in MiXCR, with one record for every CDR3 protein. This sample has about 940,000 distinct CDR3 sequences, with approximately 49% found just once. Overall study results and limits: Conclusively comparing naive with antigen-experienced cells was impossible with unsorted PBMCs.

Of note for this clonotype: The antigen remains unidentified.

The rearrangement links TRBV4-1 to TRBJ2-3; 7 bases align to TRBD1. The sequenced sample was blood. This TCR derives from a man younger than 40 in good health. CDR3 loop: CASSQVKGASTDTQYF. CDR3 DNA: TGCGCCAGCAGCCAAGTAAAGGGGGCAAGCACAGATACGCAGTATTTT.